This passage covers 7 T cell receptor beta chains from one sample sequenced in a study of regulatory T cells in long-lasting Graves disease. The time point is: newly diagnosed GD, antithyroid drugs for less than 3 months. Isolated PBMC RNA provided the starting material for the TCR library. Construction of the TCR beta libraries employed iRepertoire HTBI primers in conjunction with Arm-PCR of CDR3 regions. In TCRdb, the multiplex PCR reads were re-called with MiXCR into one record per CDR3 protein. Of 500,000 or so distinct CDR3 sequences listed, 13% to 15% are singletons. This sample was shared with a second study, whose subject was T cells in Graves' hyperthyroidism and ophthalmopathy.

The material sequenced was peripheral blood mononuclear cells (PBMCs), taken at new diagnosis, from a patient treated with antithyroid drugs. These receptors came from a woman aged 50 to 65 with Graves disease.

The chain joins TRBV7-2 to TRBJ2-3; D perhaps matches TRBD1 (6 bases). The germline V and J ends were trimmed by 1 base and 0 bases, with 8 bases remaining between them. CDR3 size: 15 residues. Germline V gene data show CDR1 as SGHTA and CDR2 as FQGNSA. The CDR3, as DNA: TGTGCCAGCAGCTTAGTTACAGGGAGCACAGATACGCAGTATTTT. It specifies CASSLVTGSTDTQYF.

Many counts were recorded for this clonotype. This sequence joins TRBV9 and TRBJ1-1; 9 bases fit TRBD1. CDR1 is SGDLS and CDR2 is YYNGEE in the germline V gene. V lost 2 bases to trimming and J lost 5 bases; unmatched junction nucleotides: 4. CDR3 length equals 14 residues. This chain's CDR3 is CASSVGTGRTEAFF. The CDR3 DNA follows: TGTGCCAGCAGCGTCGGGACAGGGAGGACTGAAGCTTTCTTT.

The chain employs TRBV5-1 and TRBJ2-7; no reliable D call. Germline V gene sequence: CDR1 SGHRS, CDR2 YFSETQ. The CDR3 covers 18 residues. V was cut by 0 bases and J by 0 bases, with 19 bases left in between. The CDR3 region is CASSLGSKKITSSYEQYF. CDR3 DNA sequence: TGCGCCAGCAGCTTGGGGAGTAAGAAGATAACGAGCTCCTACGAGCAGTACTTC. Drawing the rest from reference TRBV5-1 and TRBJ2-7, the complete variable domain is KAGVTQTPRYLIKTRGQQVTLSCSPISGHRSVSWYQQTPGQGLQFLFEYFSETQRNKGNFPGRFSGRQFSNSRSEMNVSTLELGDSALYLCASSLGSKKITSSYEQYFGPGTRLTVT.

V gene TRBV12-5 combines with J gene TRBJ1-1, with D hard to call. The CDR3 sequence is 12 residues long. Germline V gives CDR1 LGHNT, CDR2 FRNRAP. The V end was cut by 6 bases, the J end by 4 bases, with 9 bases between. CDR3 DNA sequence: TGTGCTAGTGGCCCGTATAGCACTGAAGCTTTCTTT. This sequence encodes CASGPYSTEAFF.

This clonotype was counted at least ten times. The V gene is TRBV27, the J gene TRBJ2-7; D unclear. The germline V and J ends were trimmed by 2 bases and 3 bases, with 11 bases remaining between them. The CDR3 has 14 residues. From germline, CDR1 is MNHEY and CDR2 SMNVEV (reference sequence). Here the CDR3 reads CASSLNRERYEQYF. In DNA, the CDR3 is TGTGCCAGCAGTTTAAATAGGGAACGCTACGAGCAGTACTTC.

This clonotype was seen a few times. V and J are TRBV19 and TRBJ1-1; a possible D gene is TRBD1 (5 bases). CDR3 length: 16 residues. V lost 6 bases and J lost 0, with 17 bases in between. From germline, CDR1 is LNHDA and CDR2 SQIVND (reference sequence). The CDR3 loop is CASRLGEKIMNTEAFF. The CDR3 coding sequence is TGTGCCAGTAGATTGGGGGAAAAAATAATGAACACTGAAGCTTTCTTT.

This clonotype has at least ten counts. The genes are TRBV7-9 and TRBJ2-3, with TRBD2 identical over 11 bases. In germline, CDR1 is SEHNR, CDR2 FQNEAQ (reference sequence). This CDR3 region has 19 residues. The J segment lost 6 bases and the V segment lost 1 base, leaving 15 bases of the junction unmatched. Here the CDR3 reads CASSLDQAGSGRAEDTQYF. CDR3 sequence (DNA): TGTGCCAGCAGCTTAGATCAGGCGGGTAGCGGGAGGGCCGAGGATACGCAGTATTTT.